Following are 10 T cell receptor beta chains from one sample sequenced in a study of Tregs in tolerant kidney transplant recipients. TCRdb keeps only in-frame clones here, not all; method: immunoSEQ multiplex PCR. The repertoire holds 110,000 or so clones, with nearly 90% as singletons. The source material was CD4+ T cells from blood, sampled before the transplant. The receptors shown here come from a human donor who received a combined kidney and bone marrow transplant.

V and J are TRBV9 and TRBJ2-3; D ambiguous. Trimming took 4 bases from V and 0 from J, leaving 12 bases between them. The CDR3 runs 15 residues. Per germline, CDR1 SGDLS and CDR2 YYNGEE. The CDR3 region has the DNA TGTGCCAGCAGCCTTGACATAACTAGCACAGATACGCAGTATTTT. Protein sequence: CASSLDITSTDTQYF.

This chain joins TRBV7-2 and TRBJ2-7, with D possibly TRBD1 on 6 matching bases. V was cut by 1 base and J by 3 bases, with 10 bases left in between. CDR3 length: 14 residues. Germline V gene data show CDR1 as SGHTA and CDR2 as FQGNSA. Here the CDR3 DNA reads TGTGCCAGCAGCTTAGTACAGGGTCTCTACGAGCAGTACTTC. This gives the protein CASSLVQGLYEQYF.

The chain has TRBV5-1 and TRBJ1-5; 7 bases are a match to TRBD1. The ends lost 0 bases at V and 3 bases at J; junction bases unmatched: 3. CDR3 length: 15 residues. CDR1 and CDR2 (germline): SGHRS, YFSETQ. For the CDR3, the DNA is TGCGCCAGCAGCTTGGCGGGACAGCACAATCAGCCCCAGCATTTT. Its translation: CASSLAGQHNQPQHF.

The rearrangement links TRBV4-1 to TRBJ2-7; TRBD2 agrees at 9 bases. From germline, CDR1 is MGHRA and CDR2 YSYEKL. This CDR3 comprises 14 residues. Trimming cost V 1 base and J 4 bases; bases outside gene matches: 2. The chain's CDR3 is CASSQASGRYEQYF. CDR3 sequence (DNA): TGCGCCAGCAGCCAAGCCAGCGGGAGGTACGAGCAGTACTTC.

The rearrangement joins TRBV19 to TRBJ2-3; perhaps TRBD2 as D (5 bases). This CDR3 spans 15 amino acids. Per the germline V gene, CDR1 is LNHDA and CDR2 is SQIVND (reference sequence). The germline V and J ends were trimmed by 0 bases and 7 bases, with 14 bases remaining between them. The CDR3 loop is CASSIDEKRRYTQYF. The CDR3, as DNA: TGTGCCAGTAGTATAGACGAAAAGAGGAGGTATACGCAGTATTTT. Full variable domain (outside the CDR3, taken from reference TRBV19 and TRBJ2-3): DGGITQSPKYLFRKEGQNVTLSCEQNLNHDAMYWYRQDPGQGLRLIYYSQIVNDFQKGDIAEGYSVSREKKESFPLTVTSAQKNPTAFYLCASSIDEKRRYTQYFGPGTRLTVL.

This sequence joins TRBV29-1 and TRBJ2-5, with D possibly being TRBD1 (6 bases). V was clipped by 6 bases and J by 1 base, with 12 bases between them. In germline, CDR1 is SQVTM, CDR2 ANQGSEA. This CDR3 is 13 amino acids long. CDR3 sequence: CSVGTGFQETQYF. CDR3 DNA sequence: TGCAGCGTGGGTACAGGGTTCCAAGAGACCCAGTACTTC.

The V gene is TRBV5-1, the J gene TRBJ2-1, with 15 bases that match TRBD2. Germline V gives CDR1 SGHRS, CDR2 YFSETQ. Unmatched junction bases numbered 6, after V lost 1 base and J lost 4 bases. This CDR3 contains 18 residues. CDR3 region: CASSLWGLAGGTYNEQFF. CDR3 bases: TGCGCCAGCAGCTTGTGGGGACTAGCGGGGGGTACTTACAATGAGCAGTTCTTC.

The chain carries TRBV27 and TRBJ2-1; TRBD1 matches at 7 bases. Germline CDR1 reads MNHEY; CDR2 reads SMNVEV (reference sequence). V lost 3 bases to trimming and J lost 2 bases; unmatched junction nucleotides: 1. The CDR3 has 14 residues. CDR3 DNA: TGTGCCAGCAGTTTCAGGGGGACCTACAATGAGCAGTTCTTC. This codes for CASSFRGTYNEQFF.

V usage is TRBV28 and J usage is TRBJ2-7; 9 bases are shared with TRBD2. V shed 3 bases and J 1 base; nucleotides not matched to a gene: 7. Germline CDR1 reads MDHEN; CDR2 reads SYDVKM. This CDR3 contains 16 residues. The CDR3 reads CASSFLLAGLSYEQYF. In DNA form, the CDR3 reads TGTGCCAGCAGTTTCCTACTAGCGGGTCTGTCCTACGAGCAGTACTTC. The whole variable domain, filled in from reference TRBV28 and TRBJ2-7, reads DVKVTQSSRYLVKRTGEKVFLECVQDMDHENMFWYRQDPGLGLRLIYFSYDVKMKEKGDIPEGYSVSREKKERFSLILESASTNQTSMYLCASSFLLAGLSYEQYFGPGTRLTVT.

This clone has just one count. The chain employs TRBV9 and TRBJ1-1; no reliable D call. This CDR3 is built from 15 residues. Germline CDR1 is SGDLS and CDR2 is YYNGEE. V lost 0 bases and J 1 base, leaving 10 bases between the germline ends. CDR3 protein: CASSVDSSPNTEAFF. The CDR3 region has the DNA TGTGCCAGCAGCGTAGACAGTTCTCCGAACACTGAAGCTTTCTTT.